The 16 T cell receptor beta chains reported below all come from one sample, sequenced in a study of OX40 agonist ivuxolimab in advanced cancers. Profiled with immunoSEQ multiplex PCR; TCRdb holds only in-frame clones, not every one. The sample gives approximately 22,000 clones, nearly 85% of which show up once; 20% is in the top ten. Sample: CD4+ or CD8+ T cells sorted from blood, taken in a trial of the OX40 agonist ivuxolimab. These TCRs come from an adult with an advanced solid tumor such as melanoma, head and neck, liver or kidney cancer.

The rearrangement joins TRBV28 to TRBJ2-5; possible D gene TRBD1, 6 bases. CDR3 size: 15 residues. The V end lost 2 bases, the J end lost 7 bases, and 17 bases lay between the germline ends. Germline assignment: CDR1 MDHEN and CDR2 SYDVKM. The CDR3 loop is CASSLPGDTGATQYF. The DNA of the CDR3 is TGTGCCAGCAGTTTACCAGGGGACACCGGAGCGACCCAGTACTTC.

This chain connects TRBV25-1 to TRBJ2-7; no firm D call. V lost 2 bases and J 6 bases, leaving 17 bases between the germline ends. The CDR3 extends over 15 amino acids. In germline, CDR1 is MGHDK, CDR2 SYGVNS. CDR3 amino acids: CASSELPGRAPEQYF. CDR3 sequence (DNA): TGTGCCAGCAGTGAACTCCCCGGCCGGGCCCCCGAGCAGTACTTC.

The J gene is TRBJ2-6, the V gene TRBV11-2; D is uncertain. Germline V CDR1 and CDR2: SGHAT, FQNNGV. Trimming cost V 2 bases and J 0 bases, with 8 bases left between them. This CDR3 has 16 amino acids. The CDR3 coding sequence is TGTGCCAGCAGCTTATGGTCTAGCTCTGGGGCCAACGTCCTGACTTTC. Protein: CASSLWSSSGANVLTF.

CDR3 coding DNA: TGTGCCAGCAGTTTATCGCAACCCGGACTAGCGGGGTGGGAGACCCAGTACTTC. Its protein is CASSLSQPGLAGWETQYF. The chain has TRBV27 and TRBJ2-5; 12 positions agree with TRBD2. This CDR3 has 18 amino acids. The germline V gene encodes CDR1 MNHEY and CDR2 SMNVEV (reference sequence). The J segment lost 5 bases and the V segment lost 0 bases, leaving 10 bases of the junction unmatched.

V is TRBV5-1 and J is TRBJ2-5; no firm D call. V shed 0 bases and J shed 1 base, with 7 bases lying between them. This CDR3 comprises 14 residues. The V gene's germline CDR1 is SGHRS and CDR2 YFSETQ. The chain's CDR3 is CASSLEASQETQYF. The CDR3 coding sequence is TGCGCCAGCAGCTTGGAGGCTAGCCAAGAGACCCAGTACTTC. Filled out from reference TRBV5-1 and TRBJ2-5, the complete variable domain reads KAGVTQTPRYLIKTRGQQVTLSCSPISGHRSVSWYQQTPGQGLQFLFEYFSETQRNKGNFPGRFSGRQFSNSRSEMNVSTLELGDSALYLCASSLEASQETQYFGPGTRLLVL.

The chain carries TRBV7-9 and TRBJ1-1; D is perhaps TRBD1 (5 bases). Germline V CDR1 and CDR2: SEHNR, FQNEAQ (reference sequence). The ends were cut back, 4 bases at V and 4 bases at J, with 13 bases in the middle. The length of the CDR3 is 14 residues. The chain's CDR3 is CASSSTDSGTEAFF. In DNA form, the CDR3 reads TGTGCCAGCAGCTCCACTGACAGTGGCACTGAAGCTTTCTTT.

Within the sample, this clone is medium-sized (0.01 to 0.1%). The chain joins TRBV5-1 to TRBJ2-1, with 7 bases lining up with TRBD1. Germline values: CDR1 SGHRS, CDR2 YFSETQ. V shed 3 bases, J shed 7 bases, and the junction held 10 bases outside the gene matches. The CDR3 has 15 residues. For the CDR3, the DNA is TGCGCCAGCAGCTCTACCGGGACAGTGGAAAATGAGCAGTTCTTC. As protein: CASSSTGTVENEQFF. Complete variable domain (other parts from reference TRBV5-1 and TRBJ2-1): KAGVTQTPRYLIKTRGQQVTLSCSPISGHRSVSWYQQTPGQGLQFLFEYFSETQRNKGNFPGRFSGRQFSNSRSEMNVSTLELGDSALYLCASSSTGTVENEQFFGPGTRLTVL.

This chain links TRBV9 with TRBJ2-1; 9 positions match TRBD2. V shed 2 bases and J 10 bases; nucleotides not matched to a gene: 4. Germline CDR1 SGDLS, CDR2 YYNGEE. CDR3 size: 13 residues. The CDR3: CASSVGLASEQFF. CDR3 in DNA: TGTGCCAGCAGCGTGGGACTAGCTTCCGAGCAGTTCTTC.

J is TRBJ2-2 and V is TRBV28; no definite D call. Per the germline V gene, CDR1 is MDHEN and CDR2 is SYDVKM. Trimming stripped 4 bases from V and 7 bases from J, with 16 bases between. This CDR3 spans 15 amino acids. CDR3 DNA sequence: TGTGCCAGCAGTTCCCTCCCGGGCTTGAACGGGGAGCTGTTTTTT. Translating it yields CASSSLPGLNGELFF.

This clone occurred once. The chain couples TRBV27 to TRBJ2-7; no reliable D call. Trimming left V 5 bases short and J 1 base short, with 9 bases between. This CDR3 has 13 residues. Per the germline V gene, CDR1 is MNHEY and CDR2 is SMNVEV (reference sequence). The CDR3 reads CASSPARSYEQYF. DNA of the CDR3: TGTGCCAGCAGTCCGGCCAGATCCTACGAGCAGTACTTC.

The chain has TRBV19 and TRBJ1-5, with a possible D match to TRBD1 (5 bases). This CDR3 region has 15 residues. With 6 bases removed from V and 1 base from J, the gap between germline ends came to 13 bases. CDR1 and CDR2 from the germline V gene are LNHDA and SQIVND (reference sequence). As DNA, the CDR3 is TGTGCCAGTAGACCCCGGGAGGGGAGCAATCAGCCCCAGCATTTT. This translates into CASRPREGSNQPQHF.

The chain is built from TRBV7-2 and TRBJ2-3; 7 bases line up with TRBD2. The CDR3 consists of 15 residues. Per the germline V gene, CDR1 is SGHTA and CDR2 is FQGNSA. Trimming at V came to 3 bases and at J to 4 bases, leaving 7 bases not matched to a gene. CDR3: CASSFPGRSADTQYF. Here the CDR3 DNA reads TGTGCCAGCAGCTTCCCCGGGAGGAGCGCAGATACGCAGTATTTT.

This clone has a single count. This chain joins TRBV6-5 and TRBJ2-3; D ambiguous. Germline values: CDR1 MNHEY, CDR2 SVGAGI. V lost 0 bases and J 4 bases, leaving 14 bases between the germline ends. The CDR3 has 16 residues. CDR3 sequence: CASSYSSSLHPDTQYF. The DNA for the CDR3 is TGTGCCAGCAGTTACTCGAGCTCCTTGCACCCAGATACGCAGTATTTT.

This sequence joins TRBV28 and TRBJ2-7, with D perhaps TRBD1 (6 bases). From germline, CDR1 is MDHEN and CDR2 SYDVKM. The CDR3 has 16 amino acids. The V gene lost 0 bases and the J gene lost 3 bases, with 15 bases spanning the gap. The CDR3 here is CASSLCRGSKCYEQYF. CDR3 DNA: TGTGCCAGCAGTTTATGTAGGGGGTCTAAATGCTACGAGCAGTACTTC.

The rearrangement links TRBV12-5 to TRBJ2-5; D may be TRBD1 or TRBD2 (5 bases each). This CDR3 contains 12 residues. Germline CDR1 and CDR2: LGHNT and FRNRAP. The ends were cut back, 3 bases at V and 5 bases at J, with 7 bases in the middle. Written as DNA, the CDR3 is TGTGCTAGTGGTTTAGGGGAGGAGACCCAGTACTTC. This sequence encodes CASGLGEETQYF. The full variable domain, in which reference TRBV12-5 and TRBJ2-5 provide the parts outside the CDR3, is DARVTQTPRHKVTEMGQEVTMRCQPILGHNTVFWYRQTMMQGLELLAYFRNRAPLDDSGMPKDRFSAEMPDATLATLKIQPSEPRDSAVYFCASGLGEETQYFGPGTRLLVL.

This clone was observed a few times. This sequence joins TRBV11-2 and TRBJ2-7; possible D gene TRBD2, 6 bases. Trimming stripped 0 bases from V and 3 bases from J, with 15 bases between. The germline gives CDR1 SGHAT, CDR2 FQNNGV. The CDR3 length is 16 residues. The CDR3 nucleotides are TGTGCCAGCAGCTTAGATCGGGAGTGGGGAAACTACGAGCAGTACTTC. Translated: CASSLDREWGNYEQYF. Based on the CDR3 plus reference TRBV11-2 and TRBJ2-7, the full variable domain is EAGVAQSPRYKIIEKRQSVAFWCNPISGHATLYWYQQILGQGPKLLIQFQNNGVVDDSQLPKDRFSAERLKGVDSTLKIQPAKLEDSAVYLCASSLDREWGNYEQYFGPGTRLTVT.